The next 15 T cell receptor beta chains were all read from a single sample in a study of identical twins. Via MiXCR, TCRdb re-called the 5' RACE reads, giving one row per CDR3 protein. The repertoire consists of 250,000 to 350,000 distinct CDR3 sequences, with more than 6.5% occurring once and the leading ten covering about 2.1%. These data were likewise used in another study, on yellow fever vaccine responses in identical twins.

Sequences were obtained from memory (CD45RO+) T cells sorted from blood. The receptors here all came from a woman younger than 30 in good health.

V gene TRBV20-1 combines with J gene TRBJ2-5; TRBD2 is a possible D gene (6 bases). Trimming shortened V by 3 bases and J by 1 base, and 15 bases separated the two germline ends. The CDR3 consists of 15 residues. Germline CDR1 and CDR2: DFQATT and SNEGSKA (reference sequence). The chain's CDR3 is CSARRANGGQETQYF. In nucleotides, the CDR3 is TGCAGTGCTAGGAGGGCTAACGGGGGCCAAGAGACCCAGTACTTC.

The chain is built from TRBV21-1 and TRBJ2-1. TRBV21-1 has pseudogene status. This CDR3 has 16 residues. This CDR3 is CASSTSHGDPHNEQFF. The CDR3 DNA sequence: TGTGCCAGCAGCACCTCACACGGAGACCCACACAATGAGCAGTTCTTC.

The V call is TRBV24-1, the J call TRBJ2-6; D gene uncertain. The V gene's germline CDR1 is KGHDR and CDR2 SFDVKD. The CDR3 totals 14 residues. V was shortened by 8 bases and J by 0 bases, with 7 bases between the two germline ends. The DNA for the CDR3 is TGTGCCACCATGGGGAACTCTGGGGCCAACGTCCTGACTTTC. Its translation is CATMGNSGANVLTF.

This clonotype was detected many times. The chain recombines TRBV7-2 with TRBJ2-7, with no clear D. Trimming stripped 0 bases from V and 7 bases from J, with 13 bases between. CDR1 SGHTA and CDR2 FQGNSA come from the germline V gene. The CDR3 length is 14 residues. The CDR3 nucleotides are TGTGCCAGCAGCTTAGCAGTTCTGGGTGGGGAGCAGTACTTC. Translation: CASSLAVLGGEQYF.

This clonotype was detected many times. The J gene is TRBJ2-4, the V gene TRBV5-8; weak D call: TRBD1 (5 bases). Germline V gives CDR1 SGHTS, CDR2 YDEGEE. V lost 3 bases and J lost 0, with 13 bases in between. The CDR3 loop spans 16 amino acids. The CDR3 loop reads CASSSPDTLAKNIQYF. In nucleotides, the CDR3 is TGTGCCAGCAGCTCCCCGGACACCTTAGCCAAAAACATTCAGTACTTC.

The rearrangement joins TRBV5-1 to TRBJ2-3, with D maybe TRBD1 (6 bases). The ends were cut back, 2 bases at V and 4 bases at J, with 11 bases in the middle. Germline assignment: CDR1 SGHRS and CDR2 YFSETQ. The CDR3 has 14 residues. CDR3 sequence reads: CASSFWGPPDTQYF. The CDR3 DNA is TGCGCCAGCAGCTTTTGGGGGCCACCAGATACGCAGTATTTT.

This clonotype was observed a few times. This chain uses TRBV27 with TRBJ2-7; 7 positions agree with TRBD2. In germline, CDR1 is MNHEY, CDR2 SMNVEV (reference sequence). The V and J ends lost 5 bases and 4 bases, in that order; junction bases with no gene match: 2. The CDR3 totals 12 residues. The CDR3 DNA reads TGTGCCAGCAGTCGGGGGGATTACGAGCAGTACTTC. Protein product: CASSRGDYEQYF.

This clonotype was seen a few times. CDR3 nucleotides: TGTGCCAGCAGCGACACCTCCTACGAGCAGTACGTC. Its protein product is CASSDTSYEQYV. This chain joins TRBV6-6 and TRBJ2-7; D is ambiguous. Deletions cut 6 bases from V and 0 bases from J, with 6 bases between. The length of the CDR3 is 12 residues. Germline V gene data show CDR1 as MNHNY and CDR2 as SVGAGI (reference sequence).

At least ten counts were recorded for this clonotype. The chain carries TRBV7-6 and TRBJ1-2; TRBD1 might be the D (5 bases). This CDR3 is built from 13 residues. CDR1 and CDR2 (germline): SGHVS, FNYEAQ. V was cut by 1 base and J by 8 bases, with 11 bases left in between. The CDR3 here is CASSLGAGDGYTF. CDR3 coding DNA: TGTGCCAGCAGCTTAGGGGCCGGGGACGGCTACACCTTC.

The chain employs TRBV3-1 and TRBJ2-7, with D tentatively TRBD1 (6 bases). The V end was cut by 4 bases, the J end by 6 bases, with 10 bases between. Germline V gene lookup returns CDR1 LGHDT and CDR2 YNNKEL (reference sequence). The CDR3 length is 12 residues. DNA for the CDR3: TGTGCCAGCAGCCGTGGGACATTCGAGCAGTACTTC. The encoded protein is CASSRGTFEQYF.

J is TRBJ2-5 and V is TRBV6-1; D gene ambiguous. The CDR3 covers 14 residues. V was shortened by 6 bases and J by 6 bases, with 17 bases between the two germline ends. Germline lookup yields CDR1 MNHNS and CDR2 SASEGT. In DNA, the CDR3 is TGTGCCAGCAGCCCGCCTACCCCGGAAAAGACCCAGTACTTC. Protein product: CASSPPTPEKTQYF.

This clonotype was recorded many times. This sequence joins TRBV5-5 and TRBJ2-5, with TRBD2 matching 11 bases. The CDR3 spans 17 residues. Germline V gene data show CDR1 as SGHKS and CDR2 as YYEKEE (reference sequence). The J segment lost 0 bases and the V segment lost 0 bases, leaving 4 bases of the junction unmatched. CDR3 residues: CASSLGRLAGNQETQYF. The CDR3 DNA sequence: TGTGCCAGCAGCTTGGGACGACTAGCGGGGAACCAAGAGACCCAGTACTTC.

This clonotype was seen many times. The chain recombines TRBV7-9 with TRBJ1-2; 10 nucleotides agree with TRBD1. CDR1 SEHNR and CDR2 FQNEAQ come from the germline V gene (reference sequence). CDR3 size: 15 residues. Trimming at V came to 4 bases and at J to 10 bases, leaving 12 bases not matched to a gene. The CDR3 sequence is CASSSMGTGERFYTF. The CDR3 DNA is TGTGCCAGCAGCTCCATGGGGACAGGGGAAAGGTTCTACACCTTC.

This clonotype was seen a handful of times. The V gene is TRBV11-2, the J gene TRBJ1-5; weak D call: TRBD1 (5 bases). CDR3 length: 15 amino acids. Trimming cost V 1 base and J 9 bases, with 16 bases left between them. Germline-derived CDR1 and CDR2 are SGHAT and FQNNGV. CDR3 in amino acids: CASSLAAGKVWPQHF. The CDR3 nucleotides read TGTGCCAGCAGCTTAGCAGCAGGGAAGGTGTGGCCCCAGCATTTT.

This clonotype was seen only a few times. The chain uses TRBV6-1 and TRBJ2-3; D is undetermined. Germline V gene data show CDR1 as MNHNS and CDR2 as SASEGT. The CDR3 is 13 residues long. Trimming took 5 bases from V and 3 from J, leaving 9 bases between them. CDR3 bases: TGTGCCAGCAGTCAACTGGAAACAGATACGCAGTATTTT. Protein sequence: CASSQLETDTQYF.